These 14 T cell receptor beta chains originate from one sample sequenced in a study of blood T cell repertoires in COVID-19. Produced via immunoSEQ multiplex PCR; TCRdb's table is partial and in-frame only. The data show more than 150,000 clones, over 75% seen once. Sample: peripheral blood. These receptors were collected from a man aged 70-80 years who had recovered from COVID-19.

Concerning this clone: This sample includes further DNA sequences coding for the same CDR3. The chain combines TRBV6-1 with TRBJ1-1; D gene uncertain. The germline V gene has CDR1 MNHNS and CDR2 SASEGT. CDR3 length: 13 amino acids. V gave up 2 bases and J gave up 2 bases, with 6 bases separating them. CDR3 nucleotide sequence: TGTGCCAGCAGTGAACGGGGAAACACTGAAGCTTTCTTT. As protein: CASSERGNTEAFF.

The V call is TRBV4-1, the J call TRBJ1-3; D remains unclear. CDR3 length: 15 residues. V lost 4 bases to trimming and J lost 2 bases, with 12 bases between them. Germline V gene lookup returns CDR1 MGHRA and CDR2 YSYEKL. The CDR3: CASSRLPAPGNTIYF. CDR3 nucleotide sequence: TGCGCCAGCAGCCGACTCCCGGCGCCTGGAAACACCATATATTTT.

The V call is TRBV28, the J call TRBJ2-1; possibly TRBD2 for D (6 bases). V was clipped by 5 bases and J by 6 bases, with 8 bases between them. The germline CDR1 and CDR2 sequences are MDHEN and SYDVKM. The CDR3 runs 12 residues. The CDR3 DNA reads as TGTGCCAGCAGTGTGACTAGCAATGAGCAGTTCTTC. This gives the protein CASSVTSNEQFF.

V gene TRBV5-5 combines with J gene TRBJ2-7; 9 bases are a match to TRBD1. This CDR3 spans 15 amino acids. Per germline, CDR1 SGHKS and CDR2 YYEKEE (reference sequence). After removal of 0 bases from V and 2 bases from J, the junction contained 3 bases not matched to a gene. The CDR3 nucleotides read TGTGCCAGCAGCTTGGGACAGGGGGTCCCCTACGAGCAGTACTTC. Translating gives CASSLGQGVPYEQYF.

The J gene is TRBJ2-1, the V gene TRBV29-1, with 7 bases lining up with TRBD2. CDR3 length: 11 amino acids. With 4 bases clipped from V and 7 bases from J, the junction kept 1 base outside the gene matches. Germline lookup yields CDR1 SQVTM and CDR2 ANQGSEA. Here the CDR3 reads CSVVGGNEQFF. In nucleotides, the CDR3 is TGCAGCGTTGTGGGAGGGAATGAGCAGTTCTTC.

The chain links TRBV20-1 to TRBJ2-1; 12 bases match TRBD2. V shed 3 bases and J 6 bases; nucleotides not matched to a gene: 3. Germline CDR1 and CDR2: DFQATT and SNEGSKA (reference sequence). The CDR3 length is 14 residues. CDR3 loop: CSASPSGRANEQFF. For the CDR3, the DNA is TGCAGTGCTAGTCCTAGCGGGAGGGCCAATGAGCAGTTCTTC.

The gene calls are TRBV6-5 and TRBJ1-6; 8 bases map to TRBD1. The germline V gene has CDR1 MNHEY and CDR2 SVGAGI. After removal of 0 bases from V and 8 bases from J, the junction contained 6 bases not matched to a gene. The CDR3 totals 16 residues. CDR3 in amino acids: CASSYSTGEGDSPLHF. The CDR3 DNA sequence: TGTGCCAGCAGTTACTCGACAGGGGAAGGGGATTCACCCCTCCACTTT.

The chain joins TRBV19 to TRBJ2-1, with TRBD2 matching 10 bases. Unmatched junction bases numbered 7, after V lost 3 bases and J lost 8 bases. The CDR3 has 15 amino acids. The germline V gene has CDR1 LNHDA and CDR2 SQIVND (reference sequence). CDR3 region: CASSIPSGSKYEQFF. The CDR3 nucleotides read TGTGCCAGTAGTATTCCTAGCGGGAGTAAATATGAGCAGTTCTTC.

This clone was detected only a few times. The rearrangement links TRBV18 to TRBJ2-1; 10 nucleotides match TRBD1. Germline CDR1 KGHSH, CDR2 LQKENI. This CDR3 is 16 amino acids long. The V gene end was trimmed by 5 bases and the J gene end by 1 base; junction bases not matched to a gene: 5. CDR3 residues: CASSKTGGRSYNEQFF. The CDR3 region has the DNA TGTGCCAGCTCAAAGACAGGGGGCCGGTCCTACAATGAGCAGTTCTTC.

The chain carries TRBV30 and TRBJ2-3, with TRBD2 matching over 11 bases. V trimming: 3 bases; J trimming: 4 bases; junction bases outside the gene matches: 12. This CDR3 is 17 amino acids long. Germline loops: CDR1 GTSNPN, CDR2 SVGIG (reference sequence). This CDR3 reads CAWRKGLAALEADTQYF. CDR3 bases: TGTGCCTGGAGAAAGGGACTAGCGGCCCTTGAGGCAGATACGCAGTATTTT.

The chain couples TRBV2 to TRBJ2-7; no clear D gene. Germline assignment: CDR1 SNHLY and CDR2 FYNNEI. This CDR3 spans 13 amino acids. V lost 3 bases and J lost 0, with 6 bases in between. CDR3 region: CASSDRSSYEQYF. The DNA for the CDR3 is TGTGCCAGCAGTGATCGGAGCTCCTACGAGCAGTACTTC.

V gene TRBV11-2 combines with J gene TRBJ1-1, with no clear D. This CDR3 is 13 amino acids long. CDR1 SGHAT and CDR2 FQNNGV come from the germline V gene. V dropped 4 bases and J dropped 0 bases, with 6 bases sitting between them. The chain's CDR3 is CASSSGMNTEAFF. CDR3 DNA sequence: TGTGCCAGCAGCTCGGGGATGAACACTGAAGCTTTCTTT.

Written as DNA, the CDR3 is TGTGCCAGCAGCTTGTTGCTAGCGGGAGAGGGTTACGAGCAGTACTTC. This gives the protein CASSLLLAGEGYEQYF. The V and J genes are TRBV5-8 and TRBJ2-7; TRBD2 agrees at 10 bases. This CDR3 contains 16 residues. The germline gives CDR1 SGHTS, CDR2 YDEGEE. V trimming: 1 base; J trimming: 4 bases; junction bases outside the gene matches: 8.

The gene calls are TRBV18 and TRBJ2-7; 7 bases agree with TRBD1. The J segment lost 2 bases and the V segment lost 6 bases, leaving 7 bases of the junction unmatched. The CDR3 contains 14 residues. Germline lookup yields CDR1 KGHSH and CDR2 LQKENI. CDR3 amino acids: CASSRDRDPYEQYF. The CDR3 DNA is TGTGCCAGCTCCCGAGACAGGGACCCCTACGAGCAGTACTTC. The full variable domain, with the rest looked up from reference TRBV18 and TRBJ2-7, is NAGVMQNPRHLVRRRGQEARLRCSPMKGHSHVYWYRQLPEEGLKFMVYLQKENIIDESGMPKERFSAEFPKEGPSILRIQQVVRGDSAAYFCASSRDRDPYEQYFGPGTRLTVT.